This TCR beta chain derives from a study of CXCR3-negative and CXCR3-positive naive CD8 T cells. A word on this clonotype: Its antigen remains unidentified.

Whole-study findings and limits: Partial loss of CXCR3 expression followed cryopreservation; most assays used fresh PBMCs. Memory cells diverged, while naive CXCR3-positive and CXCR3-negative cells had similar TRBV-TRBJ usage. CXCR3-positive naive cells carried more hydrophobic TRB CDR3s than CXCR3-negative ones.

Naive CD8+ T cells showed a CD45RO-CCR7+CD27+CD95- phenotype. The CDR3 contains 14 residues. Germline V CDR1 and CDR2: MNHEY, SVGAGI. All TRB cDNA libraries came from 5' RACE performed with UMI labels. TCRdb reworked the 5' RACE reads into one entry per CDR3 protein, no DNA. Recorded for this sample: some 68,000 distinct CDR3 sequences. The J gene is TRBJ1-1, the V gene TRBV6-5; TCRdb selects TRBD1, and the lack of DNA leaves this call unchecked. The sample was naive CXCR3+ CD8+ T cells from blood. Subset indicated: CD45RO-CCR7+CD27+CD95- naive CD8+ T cells expressing CXCR3 (TNR3+). The source is a human donor in good health. Some clones in this sample may be carry-over from other donors' samples. Here the CDR3 reads CASSRDRGRTEAFF.